These 32 T cell receptor beta chains were all obtained from the same sample, sequenced in a study of glioma-infiltrating T cells after dendritic cell vaccination. Only in-frame clones appear in the TCRdb table, and some are missing; sequencing was by immunoSEQ multiplex PCR. The sample shows about 58,000 clones, 85% to 90% of them seen only once. Described time point: after dendritic cell vaccination, including at tumor progression/relapse. The sequencing used blood, collected after dendritic cell vaccination. The receptors were sampled from a human donor with glioblastoma.

The chain couples TRBV14 to TRBJ2-4; 9 bases fit TRBD2. J gave up 10 bases and V 1 base, and 14 bases lay outside the gene matches. The germline V gene encodes CDR1 SGHDN and CDR2 FVKESK. There are 17 residues in the CDR3. DNA of the CDR3: TGTGCCAGCAGCCAAGTTTTCGAATCCCAGCGGGGGGAGATTCAGTACTTC. Protein sequence: CASSQVFESQRGEIQYF.

The CDR3 reads CASSLTGPPRNEKLFF. The CDR3, as DNA: TGTGCCAGCAGTCTCACAGGGCCCCCGCGAAATGAAAAACTGTTTTTT. This chain joins TRBV2 and TRBJ1-4, with D possibly matching TRBD1 (6 bases). The CDR3 sequence is 16 residues long. Germline CDR1 reads SNHLY; CDR2 reads FYNNEI. V dropped 5 bases and J dropped 5 bases, with 18 bases sitting between them.

The chain links TRBV11-2 to TRBJ2-1, with D maybe TRBD2 (5 bases). Germline lookup yields CDR1 SGHAT and CDR2 FQNNGV. Trimming took 1 base from V and 6 from J, leaving 13 bases between them. The CDR3 contains 15 residues. The CDR3 sequence: CASSLVRGEINEQFF. DNA for the CDR3: TGTGCCAGCAGCTTAGTTCGTGGGGAGATCAATGAGCAGTTCTTC.

The chain combines TRBV2 with TRBJ2-7; 7 bases map to TRBD1. This CDR3 has 14 amino acids. After removal of 1 base from V and 2 bases from J, the junction contained 2 bases not matched to a gene. The V gene's germline CDR1 is SNHLY and CDR2 FYNNEI. CDR3 amino acids: CASSEETGTYEQYF. CDR3 in DNA: TGTGCCAGCAGTGAAGAGACAGGGACCTACGAGCAGTACTTC.

The chain joins TRBV11-2 to TRBJ2-1; 10 positions match TRBD2. Trimming removed 5 bases from V and 9 bases from J; junction bases left unmatched: 10. This CDR3 has 15 residues. The germline V gene has CDR1 SGHAT and CDR2 FQNNGV. The CDR3 DNA is TGTGCCAGCAGCCGAATGGGGACTAGCGTTCCTGAGCAGTTCTTC. Its protein product is CASSRMGTSVPEQFF.

This chain links TRBV9 with TRBJ2-4; D not resolved. Trimming left V 2 bases short and J 6 bases short, with 12 bases between. This CDR3 is 14 amino acids long. Germline V gives CDR1 SGDLS, CDR2 YYNGEE. The CDR3 DNA follows: TGTGCCAGCAGCGTGAATAATCGAGGAAACATTCAGTACTTC. Its translation is CASSVNNRGNIQYF.

This sequence joins TRBV29-1 and TRBJ1-2, with a tentative D call TRBD1 (5 bases). Per germline, CDR1 SQVTM and CDR2 ANQGSEA. This CDR3 has 13 amino acids. Trimming removed 2 bases at V and 3 bases at J, with 10 bases between. CDR3 DNA sequence: TGCAGCGTTGAACCAGGGCAGGACTATGGCTACACCTTC. It encodes CSVEPGQDYGYTF.

The chain uses TRBV9 and TRBJ2-3; 8 bases align to TRBD2. V dropped 0 bases and J dropped 0; count of bases not matched to a gene: 3. This CDR3 has 16 amino acids. CDR1 and CDR2 (germline): SGDLS, YYNGEE. The CDR3 loop is CASSVAASGSTDTQYF. The CDR3 region has the DNA TGTGCCAGCAGCGTAGCGGCTAGCGGGAGCACAGATACGCAGTATTTT. Drawing the rest from reference TRBV9 and TRBJ2-3, the complete variable domain is DSGVTQTPKHLITATGQRVTLRCSPRSGDLSVYWYQQSLDQGLQFLIQYYNGEERAKGNILERFSAQQFPDLHSELNLSSLELGDSALYFCASSVAASGSTDTQYFGPGTRLTVL.

This chain links TRBV6-5 with TRBJ1-5; TRBD1 matches 9 bases. The trim removed 6 bases at V and 3 bases at J, leaving 3 bases unmatched. Germline-derived CDR1 and CDR2 are MNHEY and SVGAGI. The CDR3 extends over 14 amino acids. The CDR3 loop is CASRRTGDNQPQHF. Written as DNA, the CDR3 is TGTGCCAGCAGGAGGACAGGGGACAATCAGCCCCAGCATTTT.

This CDR3 reads CAWSRSSNQPQHF. Here the CDR3 DNA reads TGTGCCTGGAGTCGCAGTAGCAATCAGCCCCAGCATTTT. This chain links TRBV30 with TRBJ1-5, with unresolved D. V was pared by 2 bases and J by 0 bases, with 5 bases between. The germline V gene has CDR1 GTSNPN and CDR2 SVGIG (reference sequence). This CDR3 spans 13 amino acids.

There are a few counts of this clone. The CDR3 coding sequence is TGTGCCAGCAAATCGGGAACCCTATCTAGCCCCCTCCACTTT. Translated, it gives CASKSGTLSSPLHF. The chain employs TRBV14 and TRBJ1-6; D call uncertain. This CDR3 is 14 amino acids long. The V gene lost 7 bases and the J gene lost 13 bases, with 20 bases spanning the gap. Germline CDR1 SGHDN, CDR2 FVKESK.

This clone was picked up one time. V is TRBV27 and J is TRBJ1-1; D might be TRBD1 (5 bases). Per germline, CDR1 MNHEY and CDR2 SMNVEV (reference sequence). The length of the CDR3 is 16 residues. Deletions cut 4 bases from V and 3 bases from J, with 18 bases between. CDR3 residues: CASSWGPSGFDTEAFF. The DNA of the CDR3 is TGTGCCAGCAGTTGGGGCCCGTCAGGATTTGACACTGAAGCTTTCTTT.

V usage is TRBV7-2 and J usage is TRBJ2-4; 10 nucleotides line up with TRBD2. Germline V lookup: CDR1 SGHTA, CDR2 FQGNSA. Trimming removed 0 bases from V and 1 base from J; junction bases left unmatched: 3. The CDR3 consists of 17 residues. DNA for the CDR3: TGTGCCAGCAGCTTAGCCTCAGCGGGGGGGGCCAAAAACATTCAGTACTTC. This encodes CASSLASAGGAKNIQYF.

The V and J genes are TRBV10-3 and TRBJ2-2; D ambiguous. V gave up 8 bases and J gave up 5 bases, with 12 bases separating them. Germline V gene data show CDR1 as ENHRY and CDR2 as SYGVKD. This CDR3 has 13 residues. The CDR3 region has the DNA TGTGCCATCCTGAGAGGTGGAACCGGGGAGCTGTTTTTT. Translation: CAILRGGTGELFF.

V is TRBV29-1 and J is TRBJ1-1, with no clear D. The germline V and J ends were trimmed by 3 bases and 1 base, with 9 bases remaining between them. CDR3 length: 13 amino acids. CDR1 and CDR2 from the germline V gene are SQVTM and ANQGSEA. Written as DNA, the CDR3 is TGCAGCGTTGATGGGCCGGAGAACACTGAAGCTTTCTTT. Translated, it gives CSVDGPENTEAFF. The full variable domain, its missing parts supplied by reference TRBV29-1 and TRBJ1-1, is SAVISQKPSRDICQRGTSLTIQCQVDSQVTMMFWYRQQPGQSLTLIATANQGSEATYESGFVIDKFPISRPNLTFSTLTVSNMSPEDSSIYLCSVDGPENTEAFFGQGTRLTVV.

This clone turned up a few times. This sequence joins TRBV4-1 and TRBJ2-2; D possibly corresponds to TRBD1 (5 bases). The CDR3 contains 18 residues. Germline-derived CDR1 and CDR2 are MGHRA and YSYEKL. The V and J ends lost 3 bases and 1 base respectively, with 18 bases between them. The CDR3 DNA reads TGCGCCAGCAGCCAGGTTAAATGGGGCTACCAGAACACCGGGGAGCTGTTTTTT. The encoded protein is CASSQVKWGYQNTGELFF.

J is TRBJ1-2 and V is TRBV7-8, with D possibly TRBD1 on 5 matching bases. The CDR3 runs to 17 residues. The V gene lost 5 bases and the J gene lost 3 bases, with 22 bases spanning the gap. Looked up from germline, CDR1 is SGHVS and CDR2 is FQNEAQ. CDR3 residues: CASSPGGAGRYYYGYTF. CDR3 DNA sequence: TGTGCCAGCAGCCCCGGTGGGGCAGGCAGATATTACTATGGCTACACCTTC. Full variable domain (outside the CDR3, taken from reference TRBV7-8 and TRBJ1-2): GAGVSQSPRYKVAKRGQDVALRCDPISGHVSLFWYQQALGQGPEFLTYFQNEAQLDKSGLPSDRFFAERPEGSVSTLKIQRTQQEDSAVYLCASSPGGAGRYYYGYTFGSGTRLTVV.

The rearrangement uses TRBV5-1 and TRBJ1-1; D gene uncertain. The CDR3 covers 13 residues. The V end was cut by 0 bases, the J end by 6 bases, with 9 bases between. Germline CDR1 SGHRS, CDR2 YFSETQ. The CDR3 loop reads CASSLARGAEAFF. The CDR3 DNA reads as TGCGCCAGCAGCTTGGCCCGAGGCGCTGAAGCTTTCTTT.

CDR3: CASSLGGTGNYEQYF. The CDR3 DNA is TGTGCCAGCAGCTTAGGAGGGACAGGGAACTACGAGCAGTACTTC. V is TRBV11-2 and J is TRBJ2-7, with TRBD1 matching 9 bases. The V gene's germline CDR1 is SGHAT and CDR2 FQNNGV. V gave up 1 base and J gave up 3 bases; unmatched junction bases: 4. CDR3 size: 15 residues. Looking up the rest from reference TRBV11-2 and TRBJ2-7 gives the full variable domain: EAGVAQSPRYKIIEKRQSVAFWCNPISGHATLYWYQQILGQGPKLLIQFQNNGVVDDSQLPKDRFSAERLKGVDSTLKIQPAKLEDSAVYLCASSLGGTGNYEQYFGPGTRLTVT.

The chain has TRBV10-2 and TRBJ2-7, with 7 nucleotides matching TRBD1. V shed 0 bases, J shed 2 bases, and the junction held 4 bases outside the gene matches. The CDR3 runs 15 residues. CDR1 is WSHSY and CDR2 is SAAADI in the germline V gene. The CDR3 loop reads CASSESRGRTYEQYF. CDR3 DNA: TGCGCCAGCAGTGAGTCGAGGGGGCGAACCTACGAGCAGTACTTC.

This chain links TRBV7-2 with TRBJ1-5; 7 nucleotides align to TRBD1. Trimming cost V 5 bases and J 1 base; bases outside gene matches: 5. This CDR3 comprises 15 residues. The germline V gene encodes CDR1 SGHTA and CDR2 FQGNSA. The CDR3 is CASSPRDSSNQPQHF. DNA of the CDR3: TGTGCCAGCAGCCCCCGGGACAGCAGCAATCAGCCCCAGCATTTT. Together with reference TRBV7-2 and TRBJ1-5, the CDR3 gives the full variable domain: GAGVSQSPSNKVTEKGKDVELRCDPISGHTALYWYRQSLGQGLEFLIYFQGNSAPDKSGLPSDRFSAERTGGSVSTLTIQRTQQEDSAVYLCASSPRDSSNQPQHFGDGTRLSIL.

The chain is built from TRBV5-1 and TRBJ2-3; a weak D match, TRBD2 (5 bases). This CDR3 has 14 amino acids. The germline V and J ends were trimmed by 3 bases and 6 bases, with 14 bases remaining between them. Germline CDR1 SGHRS, CDR2 YFSETQ. In nucleotides, the CDR3 is TGCGCCAGCAGCTCCCGAGAGGGAATGGATACGCAGTATTTT. This translates into CASSSREGMDTQYF.

V usage is TRBV7-3 and J usage is TRBJ2-1; 10 bases are a match to TRBD2. The CDR3 covers 16 residues. J lost 12 bases, V lost 1 base, and 12 bases had no gene match. The germline gives CDR1 SGHTA, CDR2 FQGTGA. In DNA form, the CDR3 reads TGTGCCAGCAGCTTAAGCTCCACTAGCGGGGCCCTGGGGCAGTTCTTC. Translated, it gives CASSLSSTSGALGQFF.

This chain joins TRBV30 and TRBJ1-4, with no clear D. CDR3 length: 16 amino acids. The V gene's germline CDR1 is GTSNPN and CDR2 SVGIG (reference sequence). Trimming took 2 bases from V and 3 from J, leaving 16 bases between them. In DNA form, the CDR3 reads TGTGCCTGGAGTCCCAACCTTCCGGGATCTAATGAAAAACTGTTTTTT. Encoded protein: CAWSPNLPGSNEKLFF. The full variable domain, rest sourced from reference TRBV30 and TRBJ1-4, is SQTIHQWPATLVQPVGSPLSLECTVEGTSNPNLYWYRQAAGRGLQLLFYSVGIGQISSEVPQNLSASRPQDRQFILSSKKLLLSDSGFYLCAWSPNLPGSNEKLFFGSGTQLSVL.

The V and J genes are TRBV6-1 and TRBJ1-6; D ambiguous. This CDR3 spans 13 amino acids. From germline, CDR1 is MNHNS and CDR2 SASEGT. V lost 8 bases and J 5 bases, leaving 10 bases between the germline ends. The CDR3 protein is CASSRQDNSPLHF. The CDR3, as DNA: TGTGCCAGCTCGCGTCAGGATAATTCACCCCTCCACTTT.

This clone showed up just a few times. V is TRBV29-1 and J is TRBJ2-5, with D perhaps matching TRBD2 (5 bases). Looked up from germline, CDR1 is SQVTM and CDR2 is ANQGSEA. This CDR3 comprises 18 residues. Deletions cut 8 bases from V and 1 base from J, with 29 bases between. The CDR3 sequence is CSPAPDTNTKRIQETQYF. The CDR3 DNA reads as TGCAGCCCTGCCCCCGACACCAACACTAAGCGGATCCAAGAGACCCAGTACTTC.

J is TRBJ2-5 and V is TRBV5-4; 9 nucleotides align to TRBD1. Germline V CDR1 and CDR2: SGHNT, YYREEE (reference sequence). Trimming removed 4 bases from V and 4 bases from J; junction bases left unmatched: 8. The CDR3 loop spans 15 amino acids. The chain's CDR3 is CASSPLDRGGETQYF. The CDR3 bases are TGTGCCAGCAGCCCATTAGACAGGGGGGGAGAGACCCAGTACTTC.

This chain joins TRBV10-1 and TRBJ2-1; a weak D match, TRBD1 (5 bases). Per the germline V gene, CDR1 is WNHNN and CDR2 is SYGVQD (reference sequence). V was cut by 4 bases and J by 6 bases, with 13 bases left in between. The CDR3 extends over 14 amino acids. This CDR3 is CASSGGRVGNEQFF. DNA for the CDR3: TGCGCCAGCAGTGGAGGCAGGGTAGGCAATGAGCAGTTCTTC.

This chain connects TRBV30 to TRBJ1-1; 9 bases match TRBD1. Germline V gene sequence: CDR1 GTSNPN, CDR2 SVGIG (reference sequence). The CDR3 spans 16 residues. V was pared by 1 base and J by 1 base, with 7 bases of the junction left unmatched. The CDR3: CAWSGDRVSENTEAFF. The DNA of the CDR3 is TGTGCCTGGAGTGGGGACAGGGTATCGGAGAACACTGAAGCTTTCTTT.

The DNA for the CDR3 is TGTGCCAGCACCTCGGTCCAGGGGGCACAAGAGACCCAGTACTTC. Its protein is CASTSVQGAQETQYF. The rearrangement links TRBV7-9 to TRBJ2-5, with TRBD1 identical over 8 bases. Germline V gene sequence: CDR1 SEHNR, CDR2 FQNEAQ (reference sequence). V was pared by 7 bases and J by 2 bases, with 9 bases of the junction left unmatched. The CDR3 runs to 15 residues.

The DNA of the CDR3 is TGTGCCAGCAGCCCATCCCCATGGGGGCAGACTGGGGCCAACGTCCTGACTTTC. Its protein is CASSPSPWGQTGANVLTF. The chain joins TRBV7-6 to TRBJ2-6, with D tentatively TRBD1 (6 bases). Trimming left V 5 bases short and J 2 bases short, with 19 bases between. CDR3 length equals 18 residues. The germline CDR1 and CDR2 sequences are SGHVS and FNYEAQ.

This rearrangement joins TRBV5-1 to TRBJ2-7, with D possibly TRBD1 on 5 matching bases. This CDR3 is built from 14 residues. V was cut by 4 bases and J by 1 base, with 12 bases left in between. Germline V gene sequence: CDR1 SGHRS, CDR2 YFSETQ. The CDR3 region has the DNA TGCGCCAGCAGCCTCCAGGGTGGATCCTACGAGCAGTACTTC. It specifies CASSLQGGSYEQYF.